A selection of T cell receptor beta chains follows, all from one sample in a study of patients and donors after allogeneic stem cell transplantation. A single record per CDR3 protein comes from TCRdb applying MiXCR to the RT-PCR reads. The sample has about 40,000 distinct CDR3 sequences, under 35% seen once; the top ten hold about 78%. Sequenced: blood, either unsorted or a sorted T cell fraction (not recorded which). Receptor source: a human donor who was either an allogeneic HSCT recipient or a stem cell or donor lymphocyte infusion donor (not recorded which). It is not recorded whose cells these are; they may come from a transplant donor. The CDR3 runs from the conserved cysteine through the conserved F or W. A D gene is named only where the DNA matches it firmly. Size is omitted from some rows. Given values are once, few, many or a class for expanded clones.

>TRBV6-5|few|-|TRBJ1-4
CASSYIPRATNEKLFF
TGTGCCAGCAGTTATATCCCGAGGGCAACTAATGAAAAACTGTTTTTT
>TRBV5-1|-|-|TRBJ1-5
CASSLGEVNQPQHF
TGCGCCAGCAGCTTGGGCGAGGTCAATCAGCCCCAGCATTTT
>TRBV12-3/TRBV12-4|-|TRBD1|TRBJ1-4
CASSSNDRGFLKLFF
TGTGCCAGCAGTTCCAATGACAGGGGGTTTCTCAAACTGTTTTTT
>TRBV5-1|many|-|TRBJ1-4
CASSIGQFNEKLFF
TGCGCCAGCAGCATCGGACAGTTCAATGAAAAACTGTTTTTT
>TRBV5-1|-|TRBD2|TRBJ2-7
CASSLGLAGGSYEQYF
TGCGCCAGCAGCTTGGGACTAGCGGGAGGATCCTACGAGCAGTACTTC
>TRBV18|-|TRBD1|TRBJ2-6
CASSNRGHSGANVLTF
TGTGCCAGCTCGAACAGGGGGCACTCTGGGGCCAACGTCCTGACTTTC
>TRBV2|many|-|TRBJ1-2
CASSEEGREGYTF
TGTGCCAGCAGTGAGGAAGGAAGGGAAGGCTACACCTTC
>TRBV20-1|few|-|TRBJ1-5
CSAIPGTSNQPQHF
TGCAGTGCTATTCCCGGGACGAGCAATCAGCCCCAGCATTTT
>TRBV7-9|-|-|TRBJ1-1
CASSLMGVNTEAFF
TGTGCCAGCAGCTTAATGGGAGTGAACACTGAAGCTTTCTTT
>TRBV7-2|-|-|TRBJ2-5
CASSFKGPSQETQYF
TGTGCCAGCAGCTTTAAGGGACCCTCCCAAGAGACCCAGTACTTC
>TRBV29-1|-|TRBD1|TRBJ2-7
CSGLTGFHEQYF
TGCAGCGGATTGACAGGGTTCCACGAGCAGTACTTC
>TRBV20-1|many|-|TRBJ2-7
CSARGGTYEQYF
TGCAGTGCTAGAGGGGGGACCTACGAGCAGTACTTC
>TRBV15|few|TRBD1|TRBJ1-2
CATSRGQGEGYTF
TGTGCCACCAGCAGAGGACAGGGGGAAGGCTACACCTTC
>TRBV20-1|-|-|TRBJ1-5
CSGTTSNQPQHF
TGCAGCGGGACCACTAGCAATCAGCCCCAGCATTTT
>TRBV29-1|-|TRBD1|TRBJ2-5
CSGHRGETQYF
TGCAGCGGCCACAGGGGAGAGACCCAGTACTTC